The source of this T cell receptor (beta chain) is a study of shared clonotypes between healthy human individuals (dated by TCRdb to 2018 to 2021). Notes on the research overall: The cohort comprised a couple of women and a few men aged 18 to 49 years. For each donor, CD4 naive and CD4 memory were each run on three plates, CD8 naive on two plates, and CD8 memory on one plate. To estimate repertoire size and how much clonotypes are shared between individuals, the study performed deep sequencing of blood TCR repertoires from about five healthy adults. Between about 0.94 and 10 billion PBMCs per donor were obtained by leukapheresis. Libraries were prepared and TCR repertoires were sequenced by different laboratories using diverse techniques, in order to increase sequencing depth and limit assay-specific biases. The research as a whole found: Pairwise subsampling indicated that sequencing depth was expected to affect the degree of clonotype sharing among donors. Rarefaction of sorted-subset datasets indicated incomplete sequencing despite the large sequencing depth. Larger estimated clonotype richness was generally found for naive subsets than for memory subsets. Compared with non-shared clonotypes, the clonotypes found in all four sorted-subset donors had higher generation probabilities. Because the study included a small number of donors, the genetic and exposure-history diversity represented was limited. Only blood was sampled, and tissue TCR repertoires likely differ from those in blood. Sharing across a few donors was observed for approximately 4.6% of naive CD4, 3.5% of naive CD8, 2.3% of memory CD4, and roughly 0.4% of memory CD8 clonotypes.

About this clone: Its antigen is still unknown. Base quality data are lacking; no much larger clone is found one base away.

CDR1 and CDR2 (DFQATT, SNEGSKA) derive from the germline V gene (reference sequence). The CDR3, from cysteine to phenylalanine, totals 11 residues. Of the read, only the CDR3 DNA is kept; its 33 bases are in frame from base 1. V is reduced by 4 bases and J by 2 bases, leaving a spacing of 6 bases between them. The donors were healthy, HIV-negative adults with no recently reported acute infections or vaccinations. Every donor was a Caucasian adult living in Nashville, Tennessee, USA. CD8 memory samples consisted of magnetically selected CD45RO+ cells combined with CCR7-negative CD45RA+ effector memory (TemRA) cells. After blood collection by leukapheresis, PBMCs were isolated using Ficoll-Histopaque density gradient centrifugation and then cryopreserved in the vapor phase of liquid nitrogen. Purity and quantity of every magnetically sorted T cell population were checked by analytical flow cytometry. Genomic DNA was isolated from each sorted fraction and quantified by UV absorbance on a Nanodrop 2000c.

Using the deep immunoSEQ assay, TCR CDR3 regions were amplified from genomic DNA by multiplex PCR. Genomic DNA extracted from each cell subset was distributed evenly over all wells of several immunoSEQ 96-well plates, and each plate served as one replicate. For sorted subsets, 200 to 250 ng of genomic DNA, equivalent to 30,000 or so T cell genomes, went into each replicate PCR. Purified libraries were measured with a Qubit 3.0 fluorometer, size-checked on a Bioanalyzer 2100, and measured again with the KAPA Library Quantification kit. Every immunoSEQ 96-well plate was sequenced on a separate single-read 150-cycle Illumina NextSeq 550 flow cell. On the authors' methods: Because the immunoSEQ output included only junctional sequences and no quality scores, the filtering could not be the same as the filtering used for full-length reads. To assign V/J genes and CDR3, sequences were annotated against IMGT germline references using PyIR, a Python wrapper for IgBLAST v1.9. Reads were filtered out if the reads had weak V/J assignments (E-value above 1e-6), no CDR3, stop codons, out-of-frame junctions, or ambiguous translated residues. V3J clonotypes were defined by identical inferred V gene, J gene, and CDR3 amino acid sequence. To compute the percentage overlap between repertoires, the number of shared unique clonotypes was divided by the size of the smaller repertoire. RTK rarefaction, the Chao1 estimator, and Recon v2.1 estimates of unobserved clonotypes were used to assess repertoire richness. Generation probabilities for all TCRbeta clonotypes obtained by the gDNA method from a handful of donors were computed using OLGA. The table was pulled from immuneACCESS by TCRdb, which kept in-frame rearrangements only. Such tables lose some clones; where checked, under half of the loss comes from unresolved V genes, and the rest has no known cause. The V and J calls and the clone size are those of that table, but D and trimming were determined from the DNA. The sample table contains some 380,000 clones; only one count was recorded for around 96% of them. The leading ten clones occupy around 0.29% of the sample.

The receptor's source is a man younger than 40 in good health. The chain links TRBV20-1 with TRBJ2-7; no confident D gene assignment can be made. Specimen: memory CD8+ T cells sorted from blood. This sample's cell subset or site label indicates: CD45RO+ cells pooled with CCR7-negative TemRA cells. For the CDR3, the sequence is CSATLPYEQYF. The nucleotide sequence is TGCAGTGCTACCCTCCCCTACGAGCAGTACTTC.